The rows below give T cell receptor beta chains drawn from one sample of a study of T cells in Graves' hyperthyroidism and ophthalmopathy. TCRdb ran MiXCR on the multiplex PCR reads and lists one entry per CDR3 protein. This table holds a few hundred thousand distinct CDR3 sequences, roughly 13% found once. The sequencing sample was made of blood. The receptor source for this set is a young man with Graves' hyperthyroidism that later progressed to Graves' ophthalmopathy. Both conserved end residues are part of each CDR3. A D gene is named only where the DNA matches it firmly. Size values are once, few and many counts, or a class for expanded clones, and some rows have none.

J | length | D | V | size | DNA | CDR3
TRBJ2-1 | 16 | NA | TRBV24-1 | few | TGTGCCACCAGTGATCAACAGTCAAGCTCCTACAATGAGCAGTTCTTC | CATSDQQSSSYNEQFF
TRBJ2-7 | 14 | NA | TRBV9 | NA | TGTGCCAGCAGCGGGAGACAGGACTCCTACGAGCAGTACTTC | CASSGRQDSYEQYF
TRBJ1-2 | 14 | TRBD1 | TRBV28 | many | TGTGCCAGCAGACCCGGACAGGAGTCTTATGGCTACACCTTC | CASRPGQESYGYTF
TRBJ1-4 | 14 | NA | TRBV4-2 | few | TGTGCCAGCAGCCAAGGACAGTTAAATGAAAAACTGTTTTTT | CASSQGQLNEKLFF
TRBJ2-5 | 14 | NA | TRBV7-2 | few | TGTGCCAGCAGCCTTTATTCCAGGGGAGAGACCCAGTACTTC | CASSLYSRGETQYF
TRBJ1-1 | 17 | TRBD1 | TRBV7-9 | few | TGTGCCAGCAGCTCCCCGTCTGCCAGGGGGCCCCACACTGAAGCTTTCTTT | CASSSPSARGPHTEAFF
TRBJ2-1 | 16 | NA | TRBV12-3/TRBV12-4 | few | TGTGCCAGCAGTTTAGAGGGGGGGCTCTCCTACAATGAGCAGTTCTTC | CASSLEGGLSYNEQFF
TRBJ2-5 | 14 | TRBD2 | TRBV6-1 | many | TGTGCCAGCAGGCCCTCGCGGGGGTTAGAGACCCAGTACTTC | CASRPSRGLETQYF
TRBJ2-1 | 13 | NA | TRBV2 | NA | TGTGCCAGCAGTTTGGGCCTATCGGGTGAGCAGTTCTTC | CASSLGLSGEQFF
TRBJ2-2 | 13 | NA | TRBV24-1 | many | TGTGCCACCAGTGATTTTCTCCAGGGAGAGCTGTTTTTT | CATSDFLQGELFF
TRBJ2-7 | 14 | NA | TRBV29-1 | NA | TGCAGCACCGAAGGGGGGTTTTGGTCCTACGAGCAGTACTTC | CSTEGGFWSYEQYF
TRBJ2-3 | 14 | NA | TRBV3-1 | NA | TGTGCCAGCAGCCATGGGGGGGGCTTGAATACGCAGTATTTT | CASSHGGGLNTQYF
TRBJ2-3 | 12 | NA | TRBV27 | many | TGTGCCAGCAGCCCAGTATGGGGTACGCAGTATTTT | CASSPVWGTQYF
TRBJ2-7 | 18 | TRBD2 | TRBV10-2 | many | TGCGCCAGCAGCGAAGGAGGACTAGCGGGGGGGTTCTCCTACGAGCAGTACTTC | CASSEGGLAGGFSYEQYF
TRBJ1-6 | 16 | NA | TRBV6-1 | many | TGTGCCAGTACGAGAACGGCGGACCCCTATAATTCACCCCTCCACTTT | CASTRTADPYNSPLHF
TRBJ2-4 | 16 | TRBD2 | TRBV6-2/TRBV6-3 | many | TGTGCCAGCAGAGCGGGGGGGATCCTAGCCAAAAACATTCAGTACTTC | CASRAGGILAKNIQYF
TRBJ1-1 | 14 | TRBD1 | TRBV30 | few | TGTGCCTGGAGCCTTACAGGGGTGAACACTGAAGCTTTCTTT | CAWSLTGVNTEAFF
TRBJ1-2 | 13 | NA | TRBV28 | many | TGTGCCAGCAGTCCTCTGGGGGCAAGGAGCTACACCTTC | CASSPLGARSYTF
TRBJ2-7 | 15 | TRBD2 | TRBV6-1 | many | TGTGCCAGCAGCGGGACTAGCGGGGCCTCCTACGAGCAGTACTTC | CASSGTSGASYEQYF
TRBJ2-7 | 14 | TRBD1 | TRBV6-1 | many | TGTGCCAGCAGCTCGGGACAGGGGGATCATGAGCAGTACTTC | CASSSGQGDHEQYF
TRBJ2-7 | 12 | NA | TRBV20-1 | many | TGCAGTGCTAGAGAGGACAGCTACGAGCAGTACTTC | CSAREDSYEQYF
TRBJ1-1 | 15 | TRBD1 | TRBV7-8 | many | TGTGCCAGCAGCTCCAGGGGGGGTTCGAACACTGAAGCTTTCTTT | CASSSRGGSNTEAFF
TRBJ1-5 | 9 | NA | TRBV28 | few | TGTGCGGTTGGGCAGCCCCAGCATTTT | CAVGQPQHF
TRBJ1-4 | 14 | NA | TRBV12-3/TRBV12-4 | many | TGTGCCAGCAGTTACAGGGATGGGTATGAAAAACTGTTTTTT | CASSYRDGYEKLFF
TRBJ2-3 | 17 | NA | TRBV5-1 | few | TGCGCCAGCAGCCACGGACTGTCGGCCAGGGGACAAGAGACGCAGTATTTT | CASSHGLSARGQETQYF
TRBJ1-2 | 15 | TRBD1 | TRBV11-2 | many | TGTGCCAGCAGCTTCGGACAGGGGAGGGACTATGGCTACACCTTC | CASSFGQGRDYGYTF
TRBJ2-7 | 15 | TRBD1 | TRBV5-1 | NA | TGCGCCAGCAGCTTGGGAAGACAGGGGACAAACGAGCAGTACTTC | CASSLGRQGTNEQYF
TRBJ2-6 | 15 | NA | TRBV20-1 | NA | TGCAGTGCTAGAGGGGGTCCGGCTGGGGCCAACGTCCTGACTTTC | CSARGGPAGANVLTF
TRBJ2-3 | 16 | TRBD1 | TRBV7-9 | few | TGTGCCAGCAGCTTAGTCTTCGACAGGGACAGGGATACGCAGTATTTT | CASSLVFDRDRDTQYF
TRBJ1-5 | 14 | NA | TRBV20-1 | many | TGCAGTGTTCGCCCTGGGGGGTCCAATCAGCCCCAGCATTTT | CSVRPGGSNQPQHF
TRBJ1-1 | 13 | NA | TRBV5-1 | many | TGCGCCAGCAGCACACAGGGTTTCACTGAAGCTTTCTTT | CASSTQGFTEAFF
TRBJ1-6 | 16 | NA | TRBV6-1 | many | TGTGCCAGCAGTCCGGCCCCGAGCTCCTATAATTCACCCCTCCACTTT | CASSPAPSSYNSPLHF
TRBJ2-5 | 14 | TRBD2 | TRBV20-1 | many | TGCAGTGCGTTGACTAGCGGGGGGCGGGAGACCCAGTACTTC | CSALTSGGRETQYF
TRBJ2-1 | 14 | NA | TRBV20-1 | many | TGCAGTGCTAGAGACAGCCGCTCCTACAATGAGCAGTTCTTC | CSARDSRSYNEQFF
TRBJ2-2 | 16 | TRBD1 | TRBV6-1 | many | TGTGCCAGCAGTACCGGGACAGGGTATAGCACCGGGGAGCTGTTTTTT | CASSTGTGYSTGELFF
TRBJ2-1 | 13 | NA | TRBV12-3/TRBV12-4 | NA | TGTGCCAGCAGTCGGGACACTTACAATGAGCAGTTCTTC | CASSRDTYNEQFF
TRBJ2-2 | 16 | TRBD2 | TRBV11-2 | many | TGTGCCAGCAGCTTAGTAGCGGGGGCGAACACCGGGGAGCTGTTTTTT | CASSLVAGANTGELFF
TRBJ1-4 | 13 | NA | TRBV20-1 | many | TGCAGTGCTACGTCGTTGGGTTTGGAAAAACTGTTTTTT | CSATSLGLEKLFF
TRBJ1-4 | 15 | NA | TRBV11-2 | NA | TGTGCCAGCAGCTTAGTGCACAGGTCTAATGAAAAACTGTTTTTT | CASSLVHRSNEKLFF
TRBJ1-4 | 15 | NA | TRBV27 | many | TGTGCCAGCAGTTTAAGGCAGGGCTGGGGTGAAAAACTGTTTTTT | CASSLRQGWGEKLFF
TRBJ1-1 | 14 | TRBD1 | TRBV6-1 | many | TGTGCCGGCCGACAGGGGGCTATGAACACTGAAGCTTTCTTT | CAGRQGAMNTEAFF
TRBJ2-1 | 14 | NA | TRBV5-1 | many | TGCGCCAGCAGCTTGGCGACCACCTACAATGAGCAGTTCTTC | CASSLATTYNEQFF
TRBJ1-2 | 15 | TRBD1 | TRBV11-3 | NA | TGTGCCAGCAGCCCACCGGGACAGGCCCGATGGGGCTACACCTTC | CASSPPGQARWGYTF
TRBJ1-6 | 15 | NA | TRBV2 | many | TGTGCCAGCCTTGGTTCGAGCTCCTATAATTCACCCCTCCACTTT | CASLGSSSYNSPLHF
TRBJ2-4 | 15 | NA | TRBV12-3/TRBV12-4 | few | TGTGCCAGCAGTTTAGTTGGCTTAGCCAAAAACATTCAGTACTTC | CASSLVGLAKNIQYF
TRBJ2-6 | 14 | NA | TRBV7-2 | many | TGTGCCAGCAGCATCTGGGTTGGGGCCAACGTCCTGACTTTC | CASSIWVGANVLTF
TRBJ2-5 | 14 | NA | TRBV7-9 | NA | TGTGCCAGCAGCTTAAACGGGGGGCGGGAGACCCAGTACTTC | CASSLNGGRETQYF
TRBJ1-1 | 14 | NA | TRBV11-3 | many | TGTGCCAGCAGCTTAGATTTCTCCGGGCTTGAAGCTTTCTTT | CASSLDFSGLEAFF
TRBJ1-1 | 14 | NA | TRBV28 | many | TGTGCCAGCAGTTTATTCATTGGGAACACTGAAGCTTTCTTT | CASSLFIGNTEAFF
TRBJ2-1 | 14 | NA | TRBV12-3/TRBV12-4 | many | TGTGCCAGCAGTTTCTTCACAGGGAGAAATGAGCAGTTCTTC | CASSFFTGRNEQFF
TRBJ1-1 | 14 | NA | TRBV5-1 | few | TGCGCCAGCAGCCCTTTCGGGGAGGGGTCTGAAGCTTTCTTT | CASSPFGEGSEAFF
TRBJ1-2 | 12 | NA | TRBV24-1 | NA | TGTGCCACCAGTGAGGCGGCTGGGGGCTACACCTTC | CATSEAAGGYTF
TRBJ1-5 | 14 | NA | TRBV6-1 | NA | TGTGCCAGCAGCCCAGGGTTTAGCAATCAGCCCCAGCATTTT | CASSPGFSNQPQHF
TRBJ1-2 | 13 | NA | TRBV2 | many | TGTGCCAGCAGTGAATACACTAACTATGGCTACACCTTC | CASSEYTNYGYTF
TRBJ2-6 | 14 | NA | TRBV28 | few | TGTGCCAGCGGGGGGGCGGGCTGGGCCAACGTCCTGACTTTC | CASGGAGWANVLTF
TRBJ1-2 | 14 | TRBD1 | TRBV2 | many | TGTGCCAGCACCCGGGACAGGGAAGGTTTTGGCTACACCTTC | CASTRDREGFGYTF
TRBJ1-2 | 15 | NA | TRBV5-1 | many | TGCGCCAGCATCCCCTTTTACGGGGCCAGGGATGGCTACACCTTC | CASIPFYGARDGYTF
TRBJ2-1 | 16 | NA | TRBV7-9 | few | TGTGCCAGCAGCTCCCGTGTGCAAAGCTCCTACAATGAGCAGTTCTTC | CASSSRVQSSYNEQFF